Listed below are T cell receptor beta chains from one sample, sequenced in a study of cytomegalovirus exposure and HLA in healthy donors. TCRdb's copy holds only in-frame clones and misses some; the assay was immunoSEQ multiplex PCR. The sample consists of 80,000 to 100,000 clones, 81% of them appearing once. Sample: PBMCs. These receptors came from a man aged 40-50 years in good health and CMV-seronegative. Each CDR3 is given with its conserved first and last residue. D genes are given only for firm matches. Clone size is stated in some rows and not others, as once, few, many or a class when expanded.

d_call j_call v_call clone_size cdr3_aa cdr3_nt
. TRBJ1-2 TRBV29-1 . CSVGVQTDYGYTF TGCAGCGTTGGAGTACAGACCGACTATGGCTACACCTTC
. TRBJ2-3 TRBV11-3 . CASSPGTASTDTQYF TGTGCCAGCAGCCCCGGGACTGCTAGCACAGATACGCAGTATTTT
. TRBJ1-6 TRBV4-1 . CASSQSLGANSPLHF TGCGCCAGCAGCCAGAGTCTTGGAGCGAATTCACCCCTCCACTTT
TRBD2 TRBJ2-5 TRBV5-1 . CASSARGGGYQETQYF TGCGCCAGCAGCGCCAGGGGCGGGGGGTACCAAGAGACCCAGTACTTC
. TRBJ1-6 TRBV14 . CASSHSTWRQSLHF TGTGCCAGCAGCCATTCGACATGGCGACAATCCCTCCACTTT
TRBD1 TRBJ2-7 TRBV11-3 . CASSSGQGVYEQYF TGTGCCAGCAGCTCTGGGCAGGGGGTCTACGAGCAGTACTTC
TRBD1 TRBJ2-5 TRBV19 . CASSRGQDSPLVALGETQYF TGTGCCAGTAGTAGGGGACAGGATTCCCCGCTCGTGGCCCTGGGAGAGACCCAGTACTTC
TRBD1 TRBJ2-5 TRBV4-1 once CASSQDAGGLQETQYF TGCGCCAGCAGCCAAGATGCAGGGGGCCTCCAAGAGACCCAGTACTTC
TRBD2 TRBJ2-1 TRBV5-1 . CASSLLTGAGGNEQFF TGCGCCAGCAGCTTACTTACGGGGGCGGGAGGCAATGAGCAGTTCTTC
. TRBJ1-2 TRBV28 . CASSLGGGSQKIYGYTF TGTGCCAGCAGTTTAGGTGGTGGGTCACAGAAAATATATGGCTACACCTTC
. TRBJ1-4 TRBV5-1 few CASSLAGGATNEKLFF TGCGCCAGCAGCTTGGCGGGGGGGGCAACTAATGAAAAACTGTTTTTT
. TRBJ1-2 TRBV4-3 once CASSQDIRPPYGYTF TGCGCCAGCAGCCAAGATATCAGGCCCCCGTATGGCTACACCTTC
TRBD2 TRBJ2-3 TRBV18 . CASSPTLAVGTDTQYF TGTGCCAGCTCACCAACACTAGCGGTTGGCACAGATACGCAGTATTTT
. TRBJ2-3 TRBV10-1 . CASSLTRGQPDTQYF TGCGCCAGCAGCCTGACTAGAGGCCAACCCGATACGCAGTATTTT
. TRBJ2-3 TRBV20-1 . CSAAAGDTQYF TGCAGTGCAGCCGCCGGGGATACGCAGTATTTT
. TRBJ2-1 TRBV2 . CASKLATYNEQFF TGTGCCAGCAAGTTAGCGACCTACAATGAGCAGTTCTTC
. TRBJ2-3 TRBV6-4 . CASSRSAGSTDTQYF TGTGCCAGCAGTCGGTCGGCGGGGAGCACAGATACGCAGTATTTT
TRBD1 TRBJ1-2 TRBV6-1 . CASSETGTAGGYTF TGTGCCAGCAGTGAGACAGGGACGGCGGGTGGCTACACCTTC
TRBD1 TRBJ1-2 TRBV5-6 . CASSLPQNRGRDGYTF TGTGCCAGCAGCTTACCACAGAACAGGGGTAGAGACGGCTACACCTTC
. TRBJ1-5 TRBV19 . CASSTPGVTNQPQHF TGTGCCAGTAGTACGCCAGGGGTTACGAATCAGCCCCAGCATTTT
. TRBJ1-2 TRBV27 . CASSTGFNYGYTF TGTGCCAGCAGTACGGGATTTAACTATGGCTACACCTTC
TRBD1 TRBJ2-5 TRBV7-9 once CASSLALGQGETQYF TGTGCCAGCAGCTTGGCTCTCGGACAGGGGGAGACCCAGTACTTC
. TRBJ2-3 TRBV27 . CASRRQTYTDTQYF TGTGCCAGCAGGAGACAGACCTACACAGATACGCAGTATTTT
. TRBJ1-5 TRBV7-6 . CASSLAKGGLQPQHF TGTGCCAGCAGCTTAGCGAAAGGGGGTTTGCAGCCCCAGCATTTT
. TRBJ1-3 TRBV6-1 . CAAKSPSGNTIYF TGTGCCGCTAAAAGCCCGTCCGGAAACACCATATATTTT
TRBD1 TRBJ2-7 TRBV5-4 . CASSLVDRENEQYF TGTGCCAGCAGCTTGGTGGACAGGGAGAACGAGCAGTACTTC